The sequence of this TCR beta chain was determined in a study of control samples from healthy donors and cancer patients. Some clones are missing from TCRdb's copy, which holds only in-frame ones; the method was immunoSEQ multiplex PCR. The profile shows 60,000 to 75,000 clones, approximately 89% of them singletons. V lost 2 bases, J lost 6 bases, and 8 bases lay in between. Germline V gives CDR1 MDHEN, CDR2 SYDVKM. This CDR3 contains 13 residues. A note on this clone: Other DNA sequences in the sample encode the same CDR3.

The sample comprised PBMCs. This chain links TRBV28 with TRBJ1-5, with D unresolved. This TCR derives from a man aged 55 to 70 with colorectal cancer. The CDR3 DNA sequence: TGTGCCAGCAGTTTACTTGGAGGTCAGCCCCAGCATTTT. This sequence encodes CASSLLGGQPQHF.